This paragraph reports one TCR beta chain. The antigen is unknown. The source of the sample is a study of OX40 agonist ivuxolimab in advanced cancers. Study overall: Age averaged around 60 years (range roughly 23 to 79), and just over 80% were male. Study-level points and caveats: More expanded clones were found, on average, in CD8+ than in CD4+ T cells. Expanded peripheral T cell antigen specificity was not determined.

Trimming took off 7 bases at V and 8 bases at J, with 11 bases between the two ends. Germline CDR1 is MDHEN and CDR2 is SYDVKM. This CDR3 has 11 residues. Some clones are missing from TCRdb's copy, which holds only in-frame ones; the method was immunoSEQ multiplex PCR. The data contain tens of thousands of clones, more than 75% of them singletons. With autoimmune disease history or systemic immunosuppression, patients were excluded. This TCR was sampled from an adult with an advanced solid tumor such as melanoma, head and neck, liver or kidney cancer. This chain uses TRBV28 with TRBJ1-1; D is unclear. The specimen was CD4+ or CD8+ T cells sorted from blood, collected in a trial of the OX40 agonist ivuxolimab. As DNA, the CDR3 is TGTGCCAGCACAGGCAGCTCAGAAGCTTTCTTT. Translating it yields CASTGSSEAFF.